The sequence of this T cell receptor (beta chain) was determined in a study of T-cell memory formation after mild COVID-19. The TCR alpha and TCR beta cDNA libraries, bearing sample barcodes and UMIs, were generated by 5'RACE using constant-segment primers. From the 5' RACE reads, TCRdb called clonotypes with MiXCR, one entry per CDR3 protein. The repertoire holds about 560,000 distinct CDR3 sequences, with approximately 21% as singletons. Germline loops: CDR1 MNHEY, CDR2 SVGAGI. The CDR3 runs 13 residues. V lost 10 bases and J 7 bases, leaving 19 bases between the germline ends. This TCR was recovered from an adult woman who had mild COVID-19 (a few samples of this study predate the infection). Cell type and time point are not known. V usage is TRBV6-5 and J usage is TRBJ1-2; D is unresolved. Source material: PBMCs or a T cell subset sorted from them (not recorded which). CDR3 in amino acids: CATSARVLGGYTF. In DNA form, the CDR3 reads TGTGCCACCTCCGCGAGGGTCCTGGGTGGCTACACCTTC.